These 9 T cell receptor beta chains originate from one sample sequenced in a study of neurological immune-mediated disorders. MiXCR, applied by TCRdb to the 5' RACE reads, yields one record per CDR3 protein. The sample holds around 37,000 distinct CDR3 sequences, around 10% seen once. The time point is: technical triplicate 1. What was sequenced was PBMCs. Every receptor here comes from a man aged 60 to 69 with HTLV-1-associated myelopathy (HAM/TSP).

This clonotype was picked up many times. The rearrangement joins TRBV10-3 to TRBJ2-2, with TRBD1 matching over 7 bases. The germline CDR1 and CDR2 sequences are ENHRY and SYGVKD. The ends lost 7 bases at V and 0 bases at J; junction bases unmatched: 5. The CDR3 length is 15 residues. The CDR3 nucleotides are TGTGCCATCAAGGGGGCAGGGTCGAACACCGGGGAGCTGTTTTTT. It yields the protein CAIKGAGSNTGELFF.

This clonotype was counted at least ten times. The chain carries TRBV6-5 and TRBJ2-7; TRBD2 is a possible D gene (5 bases). Germline CDR1 is MNHEY and CDR2 is SVGAGI. The CDR3 runs 13 residues. The V end was cut by 4 bases, the J end by 6 bases, with 13 bases between. CDR3 coding DNA: TGTGCCAGCAGTTCCCCCGGCGGGCGCGAGCAGTACTTC. This codes for CASSSPGGREQYF.

At least ten counts were recorded for this clonotype. The rearrangement links TRBV29-1 to TRBJ1-4; perhaps TRBD1 as D (5 bases). Per the germline V gene, CDR1 is SQVTM and CDR2 is ANQGSEA. The V and J ends lost 6 bases and 0 bases respectively, with 11 bases between them. The CDR3 sequence is 14 residues long. The DNA of the CDR3 is TGCAGCGTGGGGGACGGATCAACTAATGAAAAACTGTTTTTT. Translating it yields CSVGDGSTNEKLFF.

This clonotype occurred many times. The chain has TRBV9 and TRBJ2-4, with D unresolved. The germline V and J ends were trimmed by 3 bases and 9 bases, with 13 bases remaining between them. Per the germline V gene, CDR1 is SGDLS and CDR2 is YYNGEE. The CDR3 consists of 13 residues. CDR3 DNA: TGTGCCAGCAGCGCAGACAACTGGGGCATTCAGTACTTC. It yields the protein CASSADNWGIQYF. Full variable domain (missing parts from reference TRBV9 and TRBJ2-4): DSGVTQTPKHLITATGQRVTLRCSPRSGDLSVYWYQQSLDQGLQFLIQYYNGEERAKGNILERFSAQQFPDLHSELNLSSLELGDSALYFCASSADNWGIQYFGAGTRLSVL.

This clonotype was observed at least ten times. The rearrangement links TRBV10-3 to TRBJ2-7; 9 nucleotides match TRBD1. CDR1 and CDR2 (germline): ENHRY, SYGVKD. The CDR3 runs to 14 residues. V was pared by 7 bases and J by 7 bases, with 11 bases of the junction left unmatched. CDR3 loop: CAINLGTGLGEQYF. As DNA, the CDR3 is TGTGCCATCAATCTGGGGACAGGGCTTGGGGAGCAGTACTTC.

The V gene is TRBV6-5, the J gene TRBJ2-1; D remains unclear. Looked up from germline, CDR1 is MNHEY and CDR2 is SVGAGI. The germline V and J ends were trimmed by 2 bases and 7 bases, with 12 bases remaining between them. This CDR3 region has 14 residues. Written as DNA, the CDR3 is TGTGCCAGCAGTTACGGTTACTTGGAAAATGAGCAGTTCTTC. As protein: CASSYGYLENEQFF.

This clonotype was found many times. The rearrangement joins TRBV2 to TRBJ2-5, with D tentatively TRBD1 (7 bases). The CDR3 has 14 residues. The V gene's germline CDR1 is SNHLY and CDR2 FYNNEI. V lost 5 bases and J lost 5, with 15 bases in between. This CDR3 reads CASSPTGTAETQYF. The CDR3 coding sequence is TGTGCCAGCAGTCCGACAGGGACTGCGGAGACCCAGTACTTC.

At least ten counts were recorded for this clonotype. The V gene is TRBV5-4, the J gene TRBJ2-1, with D perhaps being TRBD1 or TRBD2 (6 bases each). Germline assignment: CDR1 SGHNT and CDR2 YYREEE (reference sequence). The CDR3 sequence is 16 residues long. Trimming took off 0 bases at V and 0 bases at J, with 10 bases between the two ends. The CDR3 sequence: CASSLGGGHSYNEQFF. The CDR3 coding sequence is TGTGCCAGCAGCTTGGGTGGGGGGCACTCCTACAATGAGCAGTTCTTC.

This clonotype was counted at least ten times. The rearrangement joins TRBV4-1 to TRBJ2-3; D is undetermined. V was shortened by 4 bases and J by 2 bases, with 10 bases between the two germline ends. The CDR3 covers 14 residues. The germline V gene has CDR1 MGHRA and CDR2 YSYEKL. In DNA, the CDR3 is TGCGCCAGCAGCCTTAGTAGGTTCACAGATACGCAGTATTTT. Translation gives CASSLSRFTDTQYF.